This record covers a single T cell receptor (beta chain). The data derive from a study of T-cell reconstitution after alpha-beta-depleted transplantation in children. Researchers prepared the TCRbeta library using unique molecular identifiers, the study reports. TCRdb fed the PCR reads into MiXCR, producing one record per CDR3 protein. The sample shows 580,000 or so distinct CDR3 sequences, under 30% of them seen only once. This CDR3 spans 18 amino acids. The germline V gene has CDR1 DFQATT and CDR2 SNEGSKA (reference sequence). After removal of 5 bases from V and 2 bases from J, the junction contained 15 bases not matched to a gene.

Sequenced material: PBMCs, mostly from graft donor cells, taken 360 days after TCRalphabeta/CD19-depleted stem cell transplant. The sequence came from a boy in the first two years of life who had a stem cell transplant for acute myeloid leukemia, so the T cells may come from the graft donor. The chain employs TRBV20-1 and TRBJ2-3; 11 bases are a match to TRBD2. The CDR3 nucleotides read TGCAGTGCTCCCCCGGGACTAGCGGTGAGGACCCACACAGATACGCAGTATTTT. This codes for CSAPPGLAVRTHTDTQYF.